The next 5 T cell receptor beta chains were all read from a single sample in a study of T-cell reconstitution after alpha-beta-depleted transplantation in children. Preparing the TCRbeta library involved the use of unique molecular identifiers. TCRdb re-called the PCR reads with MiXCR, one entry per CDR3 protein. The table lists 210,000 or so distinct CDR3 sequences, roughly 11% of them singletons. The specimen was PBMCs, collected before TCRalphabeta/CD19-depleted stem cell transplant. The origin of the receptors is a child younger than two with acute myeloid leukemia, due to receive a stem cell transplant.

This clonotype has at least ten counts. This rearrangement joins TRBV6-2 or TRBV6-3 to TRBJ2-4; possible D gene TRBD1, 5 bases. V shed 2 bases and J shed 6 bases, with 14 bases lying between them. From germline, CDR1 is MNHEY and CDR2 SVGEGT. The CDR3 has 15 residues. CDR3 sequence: CASSYGTGALNIQYF. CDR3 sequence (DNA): TGTGCCAGCAGTTACGGAACAGGAGCTTTAAACATTCAGTACTTC.

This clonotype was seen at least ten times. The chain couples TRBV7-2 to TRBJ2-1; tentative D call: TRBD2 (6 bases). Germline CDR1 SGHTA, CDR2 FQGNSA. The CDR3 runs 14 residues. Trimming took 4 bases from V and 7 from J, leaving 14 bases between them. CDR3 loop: CASSSKYGGNEQFF. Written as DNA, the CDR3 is TGTGCCAGCAGCTCCAAATATGGGGGGAATGAGCAGTTCTTC.

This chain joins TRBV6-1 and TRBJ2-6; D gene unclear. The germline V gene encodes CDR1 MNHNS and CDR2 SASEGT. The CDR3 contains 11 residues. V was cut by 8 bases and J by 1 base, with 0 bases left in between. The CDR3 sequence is CASSGANVLTF. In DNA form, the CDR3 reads TGTGCCAGCTCTGGGGCCAACGTCCTGACTTTC.

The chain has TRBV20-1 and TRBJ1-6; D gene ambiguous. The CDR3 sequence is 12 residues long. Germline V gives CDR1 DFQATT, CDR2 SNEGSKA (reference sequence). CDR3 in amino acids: CRASGADSPLHF. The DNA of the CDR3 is TGCAGGGCCTCAGGCGCCGATTCACCCCTCCACTTT.

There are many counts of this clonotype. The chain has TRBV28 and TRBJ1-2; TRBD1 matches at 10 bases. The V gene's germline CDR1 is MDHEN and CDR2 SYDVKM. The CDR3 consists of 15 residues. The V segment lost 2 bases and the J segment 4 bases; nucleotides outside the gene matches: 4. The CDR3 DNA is TGTGCCAGCAGTTTACAGAGGACAGGGGGCTATGGCTACACCTTC. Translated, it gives CASSLQRTGGYGYTF.